The present T cell receptor beta chain was sequenced within a study of post-analysis software for immune sequencing data. Findings and caveats of the study: Patients used several TRBV segments, including TRBV5-6, TRBV5-1 and TRBV20-1, more often than controls. With F measure, samples from one preparation batch clustered together strongly.

Unique molecular identifiers were built into the TCR beta cDNA libraries. One entry per CDR3 protein, called by TCRdb with MiXCR from the PCR reads. The sample records roughly 700,000 distinct CDR3 sequences, roughly 27% being singletons. About this clonotype itself: No antigen is known for it.

Germline V gene data show CDR1 as MNHEY and CDR2 as SMNVEV (reference sequence). The CDR3 loop spans 15 amino acids. The receptor was derived from a girl under 18 with multiple sclerosis. The sequenced sample was blood. This chain connects TRBV27 to TRBJ2-4; D may be TRBD1 (6 bases). The J call may be incorrect, as the DNA end agrees better with TRBJ2-5. CDR3: CASRQGLGAAETQYF. CDR3 bases: TGTGCCAGCCGTCAGGGGTTGGGAGCGGCGGAGACCCAGTACTTC.